These 31 T cell receptor beta chains were all obtained from the same sample, sequenced in a study of cytomegalovirus exposure and HLA in healthy donors. This PCR relied on a set of 60 Vbeta primers and 13 Jbeta primers. TCRdb's table, derived via immunoSEQ multiplex PCR, lists solely in-frame clones and lacks some. Altogether some 150,000 clones are present, 70% to 85% being singletons, with the ten largest covering less than 4.5%. The material sequenced was PBMCs. The origin of the receptors is a man aged 25-45 years in good health and CMV-seropositive.

The V gene is TRBV27, the J gene TRBJ2-1; TRBD1 aligns across 8 bases. Germline-derived CDR1 and CDR2 are MNHEY and SMNVEV (reference sequence). V shed 6 bases, J shed 6 bases, and the junction held 4 bases outside the gene matches. The CDR3 is 13 residues long. This CDR3 is CASRGDRGNEQFF. The DNA of the CDR3 is TGTGCCAGCAGGGGTGACAGGGGCAATGAGCAGTTCTTC.

J is TRBJ1-5 and V is TRBV19; tentative D call: TRBD1 (5 bases). The CDR3 has 14 amino acids. Trimming took 5 bases from V and 4 from J, leaving 12 bases between them. Germline V gene lookup returns CDR1 LNHDA and CDR2 SQIVND (reference sequence). CDR3 loop: CASSSVRTNQPQHF. The CDR3 DNA sequence: TGTGCCAGTAGTTCGGTCAGGACAAATCAGCCCCAGCATTTT.

This clone was picked up a small number of times. The chain is built from TRBV5-1 and TRBJ2-3; weak D call: TRBD1 (6 bases). Germline V gene sequence: CDR1 SGHRS, CDR2 YFSETQ. V dropped 4 bases and J dropped 0 bases, with 12 bases sitting between them. This CDR3 has 15 residues. In DNA, the CDR3 is TGCGCCAGCAGCGAAACGGACAGAAGCACAGATACGCAGTATTTT. Translated: CASSETDRSTDTQYF. Supplemented by reference TRBV5-1 and TRBJ2-3, the full variable domain reads KAGVTQTPRYLIKTRGQQVTLSCSPISGHRSVSWYQQTPGQGLQFLFEYFSETQRNKGNFPGRFSGRQFSNSRSEMNVSTLELGDSALYLCASSETDRSTDTQYFGPGTRLTVL.

V and J are TRBV6-1 and TRBJ2-7; D is possibly TRBD1 (6 bases). V lost 1 base and J 0 bases, leaving 13 bases between the germline ends. CDR3 length: 16 amino acids. Germline values: CDR1 MNHNS, CDR2 SASEGT. The CDR3 nucleotides are TGTGCCAGCAGTGAAGACCGGACAGTAAACTCCTACGAGCAGTACTTC. This translates into CASSEDRTVNSYEQYF.

The rearrangement links TRBV7-9 to TRBJ2-7; 12 positions agree with TRBD1. Germline-derived CDR1 and CDR2 are SEHNR and FQNEAQ (reference sequence). This CDR3 spans 14 amino acids. Trimming removed 3 bases from V and 6 bases from J; junction bases left unmatched: 3. DNA of the CDR3: TGTGCCAGCAGCTTTGGGACAGGGGGCTCCGAGCAGTACTTC. Protein product: CASSFGTGGSEQYF.

The table lists this clone with a few counts. The chain uses TRBV5-4 and TRBJ2-5; the match to TRBD2 covers 11 bases. With 4 bases clipped from V and 2 bases from J, the junction kept 7 bases outside the gene matches. This CDR3 spans 16 amino acids. The germline gives CDR1 SGHNT, CDR2 YYREEE (reference sequence). The CDR3 sequence is CASSPGGTSGQETQYF. The DNA of the CDR3 is TGTGCCAGCAGCCCGGGGGGGACTAGCGGACAAGAGACCCAGTACTTC.

V and J are TRBV5-4 and TRBJ1-2, with D unresolved. V was cut by 0 bases and J by 0 bases, with 9 bases left in between. Germline CDR1 is SGHNT and CDR2 is YYREEE (reference sequence). CDR3 length equals 15 residues. The CDR3 nucleotides are TGTGCCAGCAGCTTGGCACAGACGGCTAACTATGGCTACACCTTC. Amino acid sequence: CASSLAQTANYGYTF.

This sequence joins TRBV19 and TRBJ2-7; the match to TRBD1 covers 11 bases. Germline loops: CDR1 LNHDA, CDR2 SQIVND (reference sequence). The CDR3 length is 15 residues. The V gene end was trimmed by 1 base and the J gene end by 5 bases; junction bases not matched to a gene: 4. The CDR3 nucleotides read TGTGCCAGTAGTATAGCCTCGGGACAGGGGGACGAGCAGTACTTC. Amino acids: CASSIASGQGDEQYF.

The chain uses TRBV9 and TRBJ2-7; 15 bases line up with TRBD2. The CDR3 consists of 18 residues. Germline CDR1 is SGDLS and CDR2 is YYNGEE. The V and J ends lost 4 bases and 1 base, in that order; junction bases with no gene match: 9. CDR3: CASSPWTSGGAESYEQYF. The CDR3 DNA follows: TGTGCCAGCAGCCCGTGGACTAGCGGGGGGGCAGAGTCCTACGAGCAGTACTTC.

The V call is TRBV29-1, the J call TRBJ2-1; TRBD1 aligns across 8 bases. Germline values: CDR1 SQVTM, CDR2 ANQGSEA. The CDR3 spans 14 residues. V lost 6 bases, J lost 8 bases, and 12 bases stayed unmatched. The CDR3 spells CSVQSRGRVDEQFF. The CDR3 region has the DNA TGCAGCGTGCAAAGCAGGGGGCGCGTGGATGAGCAGTTCTTC.

The J gene is TRBJ2-2, the V gene TRBV28; D is possibly TRBD2 (5 bases). Germline values: CDR1 MDHEN, CDR2 SYDVKM. V was shortened by 5 bases and J by 3 bases, with 10 bases between the two germline ends. The CDR3 consists of 14 residues. The CDR3 DNA sequence: TGTGCCAGCAGTCCAGGACTGCACACCGGGGAGCTGTTTTTT. Residues: CASSPGLHTGELFF.

The rearrangement links TRBV7-8 to TRBJ1-6; D unclear. The germline CDR1 and CDR2 sequences are SGHVS and FQNEAQ. The CDR3 runs to 13 residues. V was cut by 3 bases and J by 10 bases, with 10 bases left in between. Here the CDR3 reads CASSFDWQSPLHF. In DNA form, the CDR3 reads TGTGCCAGCAGCTTCGATTGGCAATCACCCCTCCACTTT.

The chain has TRBV2 and TRBJ1-6, with 10 bases fitting TRBD1. The V gene's germline CDR1 is SNHLY and CDR2 FYNNEI. There are 16 residues in the CDR3. J gave up 3 bases and V 6 bases, and 5 bases lay outside the gene matches. Here the CDR3 DNA reads TGTGCCAGCAGCCAAGGACAGGGGGACTATAATTCACCCCTCCACTTT. It specifies CASSQGQGDYNSPLHF.

The V call is TRBV5-4, the J call TRBJ1-4, with 7 bases matching TRBD1. The length of the CDR3 is 15 residues. Germline trimming cut 5 bases from V and 3 bases from J; bases unmatched to any gene: 7. Germline V lookup: CDR1 SGHNT, CDR2 YYREEE (reference sequence). This CDR3 is CASRRWGQSNEKLFF. The CDR3 nucleotides are TGTGCCAGCAGAAGGTGGGGACAGTCTAATGAAAAACTGTTTTTT.

This rearrangement joins TRBV5-6 to TRBJ1-4, with D possibly TRBD1 on 5 matching bases. Trimming removed 7 bases at V and 6 bases at J, with 22 bases between. The CDR3 extends over 16 amino acids. Germline CDR1 SGHDT, CDR2 YYEEEE. In DNA, the CDR3 is TGTGCCAGCCTTGGGACCGGGGGGAGTGTGGATGAAAAACTGTTTTTT. Protein product: CASLGTGGSVDEKLFF.

CDR3 DNA sequence: TGTGCCAGCAGCCGATACGGGTCACAAGAGACCCAGTACTTC. It encodes CASSRYGSQETQYF. The V and J genes are TRBV6-1 and TRBJ2-5; D is uncertain. The CDR3 is made up of 14 amino acids. V lost 6 bases, J lost 2 bases, and 13 bases lay in between. Germline loops: CDR1 MNHNS, CDR2 SASEGT.

This rearrangement joins TRBV2 to TRBJ2-7, with TRBD1 matching over 8 bases. Germline lookup yields CDR1 SNHLY and CDR2 FYNNEI. CDR3 length: 18 residues. V was clipped by 4 bases and J by 0 bases; unmatched bases: 14. CDR3 sequence (DNA): TGTGCCAGCAGTGGGACAGGGAGGACCCACATTCTCTCCTACGAGCAGTACTTC. Translated, it gives CASSGTGRTHILSYEQYF.

The chain combines TRBV5-1 with TRBJ1-4, with D maybe TRBD1 (5 bases). V shed 4 bases and J shed 3 bases, with 13 bases lying between them. The CDR3 length is 15 residues. Germline CDR1 reads SGHRS; CDR2 reads YFSETQ. The chain's CDR3 is CASSPLGAANEKLFF. CDR3 bases: TGCGCCAGCAGCCCGCTTGGGGCGGCTAATGAAAAACTGTTTTTT.

CDR3 nucleotides: TGCGCCAGCAGCTCAACAGGGGGCTGGACAGATACGCAGTATTTT. Translation gives CASSSTGGWTDTQYF. The rearrangement uses TRBV5-1 and TRBJ2-3; TRBD1 matches 9 bases. The length of the CDR3 is 15 residues. Germline V gene lookup returns CDR1 SGHRS and CDR2 YFSETQ. Trimming at V came to 3 bases and at J to 3 bases, leaving 5 bases not matched to a gene.

The genes are TRBV27 and TRBJ2-1; 16 bases fit TRBD2. Trimming took 6 bases from V and 15 from J; bases not matched to a gene: 17. The CDR3 is 17 residues long. The germline V gene encodes CDR1 MNHEY and CDR2 SMNVEV (reference sequence). The CDR3 loop reads CASRFLLVGTSGGAVFF. The DNA of the CDR3 is TGTGCCAGCAGGTTCCTGCTGGTCGGGACTAGCGGGGGGGCGGTGTTCTTC.

This clone came up once. The chain recombines TRBV5-4 with TRBJ2-7, with D possibly being TRBD1 (6 bases). Germline assignment: CDR1 SGHNT and CDR2 YYREEE (reference sequence). The V end was cut by 3 bases, the J end by 5 bases, with 15 bases between. The CDR3 runs to 14 residues. CDR3 amino acids: CASSSQQGIDEQYF. CDR3 bases: TGTGCCAGCAGCTCACAACAGGGTATCGACGAGCAGTACTTC.

The V call is TRBV5-1, the J call TRBJ2-5; TRBD1 might be the D (6 bases). CDR3 size: 16 residues. Looked up from germline, CDR1 is SGHRS and CDR2 is YFSETQ. Trimming took 0 bases from V and 1 from J, leaving 13 bases between them. The CDR3 protein is CASSLVAGTSQETQYF. CDR3 nucleotide sequence: TGCGCCAGCAGCTTGGTTGCAGGGACAAGCCAAGAGACCCAGTACTTC.

The chain employs TRBV9 and TRBJ1-6; no clear D. The V gene lost 0 bases and the J gene lost 9 bases, with 10 bases spanning the gap. CDR3 length: 14 amino acids. The germline CDR1 and CDR2 sequences are SGDLS and YYNGEE. The CDR3 nucleotides are TGTGCCAGCAGCGTAGGGTCGGGAGTTTCACCCCTCCACTTT. Its translation is CASSVGSGVSPLHF.

This clone came up once. The chain uses TRBV7-2 and TRBJ2-7; D is perhaps TRBD2 (5 bases). The CDR3 sequence is 13 residues long. Trimming shortened V by 1 base and J by 3 bases, and 7 bases separated the two germline ends. Germline V gene lookup returns CDR1 SGHTA and CDR2 FQGNSA. CDR3 sequence: CASSLGEFYEQYF. CDR3 nucleotides: TGTGCCAGCAGCTTAGGGGAGTTCTACGAGCAGTACTTC.

V usage is TRBV2 and J usage is TRBJ2-5; 9 nucleotides line up with TRBD1. V shed 5 bases, J shed 4 bases, and the junction held 5 bases outside the gene matches. Germline loops: CDR1 SNHLY, CDR2 FYNNEI. CDR3 length equals 14 residues. The CDR3: CASSLGTGLETQYF. DNA of the CDR3: TGTGCCAGCAGTCTCGGGACAGGGTTAGAGACCCAGTACTTC. The whole variable domain, filled in from reference TRBV2 and TRBJ2-5, reads EPEVTQTPSHQVTQMGQEVILRCVPISNHLYFYWYRQILGQKVEFLVSFYNNEISEKSEIFDDQFSVERPDGSNFTLKIRSTKLEDSAMYFCASSLGTGLETQYFGPGTRLLVL.

This clone has only a few counts. The gene calls are TRBV11-3 and TRBJ2-7, with TRBD1 identical over 9 bases. CDR1 is SGHNT and CDR2 is YENEEA in the germline V gene. V was pared by 5 bases and J by 6 bases, with 5 bases of the junction left unmatched. The CDR3 consists of 13 residues. The CDR3 region has the DNA TGTGCCAGCAGCCCCACGACAGGGGGCGAGCAGTACTTC. This encodes CASSPTTGGEQYF.

The gene calls are TRBV5-1 and TRBJ2-5; D is ambiguous. The CDR3 consists of 16 residues. Trimming shortened V by 1 base and J by 2 bases, and 15 bases separated the two germline ends. CDR1 is SGHRS and CDR2 is YFSETQ in the germline V gene. The CDR3 region is CASSLQPDTMQETQYF. DNA for the CDR3: TGCGCCAGCAGCTTGCAACCAGATACCATGCAAGAGACCCAGTACTTC.

V usage is TRBV5-1 and J usage is TRBJ2-1; 11 bases line up with TRBD2. There are 16 residues in the CDR3. CDR1 and CDR2 (germline): SGHRS, YFSETQ. With 4 bases clipped from V and 9 bases from J, the junction kept 12 bases outside the gene matches. CDR3 loop: CASSTRSSGGDTEQFF. The CDR3 DNA follows: TGCGCCAGCAGCACCCGGAGTAGCGGGGGGGACACTGAGCAGTTCTTC.

The V gene is TRBV5-1, the J gene TRBJ2-1; D not certain. Between the trimmed V and J ends, which lost 0 bases and 6 bases, there was a span of 7 bases. This CDR3 is 13 amino acids long. Per germline, CDR1 SGHRS and CDR2 YFSETQ. CDR3 residues: CASSLAEFNEQFF. In DNA, the CDR3 is TGCGCCAGCAGCTTGGCCGAGTTCAATGAGCAGTTCTTC.

The V gene is TRBV29-1, the J gene TRBJ2-7; D gene ambiguous. The CDR3 is 11 residues long. CDR1 SQVTM and CDR2 ANQGSEA come from the germline V gene. Trimming removed 6 bases at V and 6 bases at J, with 12 bases between. The CDR3 bases are TGCAGCGTGGTAGACGGAGTCGAGCAGTACTTC. Amino acids: CSVVDGVEQYF.

The J gene is TRBJ2-7, the V gene TRBV2, with 10 bases aligning to TRBD1. The CDR3 totals 13 residues. The germline gives CDR1 SNHLY, CDR2 FYNNEI. Losses at the gene ends were 11 bases for V and 2 bases for J; bases not matched to a gene: 6. The CDR3 protein is CAPPGQGTYEQYF. The CDR3 bases are TGTGCCCCTCCGGGACAGGGGACCTACGAGCAGTACTTC.